These T cell receptor beta chains were read from a single sample in a study of glioma-infiltrating T cells after dendritic cell vaccination. Clones were sequenced by immunoSEQ multiplex PCR, and TCRdb holds only the in-frame ones, with some missing. Here the sample spans more than 85,000 clones, around 90% being singletons. This specimen was blood, taken after dendritic cell vaccination. Receptor source: a human donor with glioblastoma. Both conserved end residues are part of each CDR3. Fields, in order: J gene, clone size, V gene, D gene, CDR3 protein, CDR3 DNA. The D gene is left open where the match is weak. A clone size is listed for some rows: how often the clone was seen (once, few, many), or a class if it is expanded.

>TRBJ2-7|.|TRBV30|.
CAWSLGAGTEQYF
TGTGCCTGGAGTTTAGGGGCGGGGACCGAGCAGTACTTC
>TRBJ1-3|.|TRBV6-1|.
CASSETGSSGNTIYF
TGTGCCAGCAGCGAGACGGGGAGCTCTGGAAACACCATATATTTT
>TRBJ2-7|.|TRBV6-5|.
CASSYSTGEQYF
TGTGCCAGCAGTTACTCGACGGGCGAGCAGTACTTC
>TRBJ1-1|.|TRBV18|TRBD1
CASSPPSRGQNEAFF
TGTGCCAGCTCACCACCCTCCAGGGGGCAAAATGAAGCTTTCTTT
>TRBJ1-1|.|TRBV2|.
CASSGSGGLGTEAFF
TGTGCCAGCAGTGGCTCGGGGGGTTTAGGCACTGAAGCTTTCTTT
>TRBJ2-1|.|TRBV4-1|TRBD2
CASSPHGGSVEQFF
TGCGCCAGCAGCCCCCACGGGGGGTCGGTTGAGCAGTTCTTC
>TRBJ1-4|.|TRBV30|.
CAWRMRDNEKLFF
TGTGCCTGGAGAATGCGGGATAACGAAAAACTGTTTTTT
>TRBJ2-1|.|TRBV28|.
CASSSRHLSGAEGVYNEQFF
TGTGCCAGCAGTTCCCGACACCTTAGCGGAGCGGAAGGGGTCTACAATGAGCAGTTCTTC
>TRBJ2-3|few|TRBV5-1|TRBD2
CASSTGTSGASTDTQYF
TGCGCCAGCAGCACCGGGACTAGCGGTGCTAGCACAGATACGCAGTATTTT
>TRBJ1-2|once|TRBV5-1|.
CASSFGGGDYGYTF
TGCGCCAGCAGCTTTGGGGGGGGAGACTATGGCTACACCTTC
>TRBJ1-1|.|TRBV5-1|TRBD1
CASKNAGGISGTEAFF
TGCGCCAGCAAAAACGCAGGGGGCATTTCGGGCACTGAAGCTTTCTTT
>TRBJ2-7|once|TRBV5-6|TRBD1
CASSLLAAGTGYYEQYF
TGTGCCAGCAGCTTACTGGCCGCCGGGACAGGGTATTACGAGCAGTACTTC
>TRBJ2-7|.|TRBV30|TRBD1
CAAPRQGAINEQYF
TGTGCTGCCCCTCGACAGGGGGCTATCAACGAGCAGTACTTC
>TRBJ2-5|.|TRBV5-6|TRBD2
CASSLVLAGAETQYF
TGTGCCAGCAGCTTGGTACTAGCGGGCGCGGAGACCCAGTACTTC
>TRBJ2-7|.|TRBV6-1|TRBD2
CASSTPGLLSYEQYF
TGTGCCAGCAGTACTCCGGGACTACTTTCTTACGAGCAGTACTTC
>TRBJ2-2|few|TRBV7-3|.
CASSLSTNTGELFF
TGTGCCAGCAGCTTAAGTACGAACACCGGGGAGCTGTTTTTT
>TRBJ2-3|few|TRBV4-1|.
CASSQTLWDTQYF
TGCGCCAGCAGCCAGACTCTTTGGGATACGCAGTATTTT
>TRBJ1-5|.|TRBV10-2|.
CASSEAGASRDQPQHF
TGCGCCAGCAGTGAGGCTGGGGCATCGAGAGATCAGCCCCAGCATTTT
>TRBJ1-5|once|TRBV5-5|.
CASGGVSNQPQHF
TGTGCCTCCGGGGGGGTTAGCAATCAGCCCCAGCATTTT
>TRBJ2-2|.|TRBV13|.
CASAVRITNTGELFF
TGTGCCAGCGCGGTACGGATTACGAACACCGGGGAGCTGTTTTTT
>TRBJ2-5|.|TRBV6-1|TRBD2
CASTERGGLGTQYF
TGTGCCAGCACAGAGCGGGGGGGCCTGGGGACCCAGTACTTC
>TRBJ2-1|.|TRBV11-3|TRBD2
CASSSGLVQFF
TGTGCCAGCAGTTCCGGACTAGTCCAGTTCTTC
>TRBJ2-2|.|TRBV7-9|TRBD1
CASSWTGTANTGELFF
TGTGCCAGCAGCTGGACCGGGACAGCGAACACCGGGGAGCTGTTTTTT
>TRBJ1-1|once|TRBV19|.
CASSLSDRNTEAFF
TGTGCCAGTAGCCTCTCGGACAGGAACACTGAAGCTTTCTTT
>TRBJ2-2|few|TRBV5-1|TRBD1
CASGRQGADTGELFF
TGCGCCAGCGGGAGACAGGGGGCTGACACCGGGGAGCTGTTTTTT
>TRBJ2-7|.|TRBV7-2|.
CASSTQTGNEQYF
TGTGCCAGCAGCACCCAAACAGGGAATGAGCAGTACTTC
>TRBJ1-4|.|TRBV19|.
CASSIVQGRNEKLFF
TGTGCCAGTAGTATAGTACAGGGACGAAATGAAAAACTGTTTTTT
>TRBJ1-1|.|TRBV28|.
CASSSPWGGLTEAFF
TGTGCCAGCAGTTCCCCATGGGGGGGCCTGACTGAAGCTTTCTTT
>TRBJ1-2|.|TRBV2|.
CASSGVRDYGYTF
TGTGCCAGCAGTGGGGTCAGGGACTATGGCTACACCTTC
>TRBJ1-4|.|TRBV7-9|.
CASSLSMGPNEKLFF
TGTGCCAGCAGCTTATCCATGGGGCCTAATGAAAAACTGTTTTTT
>TRBJ1-1|.|TRBV5-1|TRBD1
CASSLAQGADLEAFF
TGCGCCAGCAGCTTGGCCCAGGGGGCCGATCTTGAAGCTTTCTTT
>TRBJ2-2|.|TRBV23-1|TRBD1
CASSHPGQGASPGELFF
TGCGCCAGCAGTCACCCGGGACAGGGGGCATCACCCGGGGAGCTGTTTTTT
>TRBJ2-2|.|TRBV10-3|TRBD1
CAISATGTETGELFF
TGTGCCATCAGCGCGACCGGGACAGAAACCGGGGAGCTGTTTTTT
>TRBJ2-7|.|TRBV10-1|TRBD1
CASSPVGDRGSYEQYF
TGCGCCAGCAGTCCGGTCGGGGACAGGGGATCCTACGAGCAGTACTTC
>TRBJ2-7|.|TRBV7-9|TRBD2
CASSLVSTSGRCHEQYF
TGTGCCAGCAGCTTAGTTAGTACTAGCGGGAGATGTCACGAGCAGTACTTC
>TRBJ2-1|.|TRBV9|TRBD1
CASSVEPTGDEQFF
TGTGCCAGCAGCGTAGAGCCGACAGGGGATGAGCAGTTCTTC
>TRBJ1-5|.|TRBV28|.
CAARGSNQPQHF
TGTGCCGCCCGAGGGAGCAATCAGCCCCAGCATTTT
>TRBJ1-6|.|TRBV5-6|.
CASSLGSQGKNSPLHF
TGTGCCAGCAGCTTGGGGTCACAGGGCAAGAATTCACCCCTCCACTTT
>TRBJ2-3|.|TRBV5-1|.
CASSLSPSDTQYF
TGCGCCAGCAGCTTGTCTCCTAGCGATACGCAGTATTTT